A selection of T cell receptor beta chains follows, all from one sample in a study of OX40 agonist ivuxolimab in advanced cancers. Sequenced by immunoSEQ multiplex PCR; TCRdb stores in-frame clones only, minus some. The sample includes approximately 70,000 clones, approximately 85% of them seen just once. The specimen comprised CD4+ or CD8+ T cells sorted from blood, sampled in a trial of the OX40 agonist ivuxolimab. Receptors were obtained from an adult with an advanced solid tumor such as melanoma, head and neck, liver or kidney cancer. The CDR3 runs from the conserved cysteine through the conserved F or W. Each record gives: V gene, J gene, D gene, clone size, CDR3 protein, CDR3 DNA. D genes are given only for firm matches. For some rows the clone size is stated as once, few or many, or as a class when expanded; others skip it.

v_call: TRBV5-8; j_call: TRBJ2-7; d_call: TRBD1; clone_size: -; cdr3_aa: CASSSGQGYYEQYF; cdr3_nt: TGTGCCAGCAGCTCGGGACAGGGGTACTACGAGCAGTACTTC
v_call: TRBV11-2; j_call: TRBJ1-5; d_call: -; clone_size: -; cdr3_aa: CASSLSGPNQPQHF; cdr3_nt: TGTGCCAGCAGCTTAAGTGGGCCGAATCAGCCCCAGCATTTT
v_call: TRBV10-1; j_call: TRBJ1-1; d_call: -; clone_size: few; cdr3_aa: CASSGNRKGEAFF; cdr3_nt: TGCGCCAGCAGTGGTAACAGAAAAGGTGAAGCTTTCTTT
v_call: TRBV11-2; j_call: TRBJ2-7; d_call: TRBD2; clone_size: -; cdr3_aa: CASSPGLARSYEQYF; cdr3_nt: TGTGCCAGCAGCCCGGGACTAGCGCGGTCCTACGAGCAGTACTTC
v_call: TRBV18; j_call: TRBJ1-5; d_call: TRBD1; clone_size: -; cdr3_aa: CASSFGQENQPQHF; cdr3_nt: TGTGCCAGCTCTTTCGGACAGGAAAATCAGCCCCAGCATTTT
v_call: TRBV7-9; j_call: TRBJ1-1; d_call: TRBD1; clone_size: -; cdr3_aa: CASSPVPGQGFSAEAFF; cdr3_nt: TGTGCCAGCAGCCCCGTCCCGGGACAGGGTTTTTCTGCTGAAGCTTTCTTT
v_call: TRBV2; j_call: TRBJ2-1; d_call: TRBD2; clone_size: -; cdr3_aa: CASSTLGAGARNEQFF; cdr3_nt: TGTGCCAGCAGTACCTTAGGAGCGGGGGCACGAAATGAGCAGTTCTTC
v_call: TRBV6-6; j_call: TRBJ2-3; d_call: -; clone_size: -; cdr3_aa: CASRSRGSRTDTQYF; cdr3_nt: TGTGCCAGCAGAAGTCGAGGGAGCCGCACAGATACGCAGTATTTT
v_call: TRBV11-1; j_call: TRBJ2-5; d_call: -; clone_size: -; cdr3_aa: CASSLRGHETQYF; cdr3_nt: TGTGCCAGCAGCTTGCGGGGCCACGAGACCCAGTACTTC
v_call: TRBV5-4; j_call: TRBJ2-1; d_call: TRBD2; clone_size: -; cdr3_aa: CASSLSLAVRNEQFF; cdr3_nt: TGTGCCAGCAGCTTGTCACTAGCGGTTAGGAATGAGCAGTTCTTC
v_call: TRBV7-8; j_call: TRBJ1-3; d_call: TRBD1; clone_size: -; cdr3_aa: CASSSGQQGNTIYF; cdr3_nt: TGTGCCAGCAGCTCGGGACAGCAAGGAAACACCATATATTTT
v_call: TRBV19; j_call: TRBJ1-1; d_call: TRBD1; clone_size: -; cdr3_aa: CATLGDRGQVTEAFF; cdr3_nt: TGTGCCACCCTAGGGGACAGGGGGCAGGTCACTGAAGCTTTCTTT
v_call: TRBV4-1; j_call: TRBJ1-5; d_call: -; clone_size: -; cdr3_aa: CASSQDRTEGRSQHF; cdr3_nt: TGCGCCAGCAGCCAAGATCGGACAGAGGGTAGGTCCCAGCATTTT
v_call: TRBV7-9; j_call: TRBJ2-5; d_call: -; clone_size: -; cdr3_aa: CASSSSRETQYF; cdr3_nt: TGTGCCAGCAGCTCTTCGAGGGAGACCCAGTACTTC
v_call: TRBV10-3; j_call: TRBJ1-1; d_call: -; clone_size: -; cdr3_aa: CAISRTGNTEAFF; cdr3_nt: TGTGCCATCAGTCGGACGGGGAACACTGAAGCTTTCTTT
v_call: TRBV7-9; j_call: TRBJ1-2; d_call: -; clone_size: -; cdr3_aa: CASSWTANYGYTF; cdr3_nt: TGTGCCAGCAGCTGGACAGCTAACTATGGCTACACCTTC